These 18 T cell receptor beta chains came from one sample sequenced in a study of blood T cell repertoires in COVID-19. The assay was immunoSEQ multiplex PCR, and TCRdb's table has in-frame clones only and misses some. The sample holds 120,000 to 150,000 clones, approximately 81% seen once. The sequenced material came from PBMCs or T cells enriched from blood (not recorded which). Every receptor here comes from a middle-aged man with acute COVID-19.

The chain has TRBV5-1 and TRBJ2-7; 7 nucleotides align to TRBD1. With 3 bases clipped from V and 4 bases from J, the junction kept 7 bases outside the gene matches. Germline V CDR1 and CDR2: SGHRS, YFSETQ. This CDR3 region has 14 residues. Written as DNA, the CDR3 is TGCGCCAGCAGCTCCCGGGACAGAGCTTACGAGCAGTACTTC. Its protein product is CASSSRDRAYEQYF.

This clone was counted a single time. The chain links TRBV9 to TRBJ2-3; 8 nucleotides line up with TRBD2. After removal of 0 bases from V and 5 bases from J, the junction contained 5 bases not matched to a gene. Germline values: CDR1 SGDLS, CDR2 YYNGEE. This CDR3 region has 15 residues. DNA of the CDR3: TGTGCCAGCAGCGTAGGAGCGGGAGTCGTAGATACGCAGTATTTT. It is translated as CASSVGAGVVDTQYF.

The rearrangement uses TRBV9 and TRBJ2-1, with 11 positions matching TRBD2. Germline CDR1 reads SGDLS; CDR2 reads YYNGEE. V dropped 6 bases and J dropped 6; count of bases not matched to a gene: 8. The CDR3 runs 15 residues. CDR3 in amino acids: CASTQTGTSGNEQFF. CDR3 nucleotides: TGTGCCAGCACCCAAACTGGGACTAGCGGCAATGAGCAGTTCTTC.

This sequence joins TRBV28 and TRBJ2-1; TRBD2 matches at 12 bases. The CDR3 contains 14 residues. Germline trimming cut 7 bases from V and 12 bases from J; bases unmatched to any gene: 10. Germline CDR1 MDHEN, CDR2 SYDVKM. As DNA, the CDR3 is TGTGCCAGCACCCAGGGACTAGCGGGCGGGTTGCAGTTCTTC. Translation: CASTQGLAGGLQFF.

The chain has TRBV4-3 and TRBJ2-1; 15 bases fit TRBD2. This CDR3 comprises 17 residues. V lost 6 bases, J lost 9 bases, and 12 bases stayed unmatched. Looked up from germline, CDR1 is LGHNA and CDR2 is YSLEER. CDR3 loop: CASSLDPGLAGGGEQFF. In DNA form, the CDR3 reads TGCGCCAGCAGTCTTGACCCGGGACTAGCGGGAGGCGGTGAGCAGTTCTTC.

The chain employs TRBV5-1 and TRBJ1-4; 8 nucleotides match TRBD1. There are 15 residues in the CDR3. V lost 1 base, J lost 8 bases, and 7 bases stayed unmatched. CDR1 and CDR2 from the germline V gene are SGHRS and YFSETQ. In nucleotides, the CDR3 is TGCGCCAGCAGCTTGCAGGGGGCGGTTGACGAAAAACTGTTTTTT. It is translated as CASSLQGAVDEKLFF. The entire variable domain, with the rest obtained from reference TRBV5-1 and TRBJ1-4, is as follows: KAGVTQTPRYLIKTRGQQVTLSCSPISGHRSVSWYQQTPGQGLQFLFEYFSETQRNKGNFPGRFSGRQFSNSRSEMNVSTLELGDSALYLCASSLQGAVDEKLFFGSGTQLSVL.

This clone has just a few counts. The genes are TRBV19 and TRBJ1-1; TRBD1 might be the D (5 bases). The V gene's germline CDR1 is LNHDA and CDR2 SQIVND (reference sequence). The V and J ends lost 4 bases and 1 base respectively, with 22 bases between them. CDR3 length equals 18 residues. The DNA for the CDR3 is TGTGCCAGTAGTAAGTTAAGACAGCCGGGCGGCGGGAACACTGAAGCTTTCTTT. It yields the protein CASSKLRQPGGGNTEAFF.

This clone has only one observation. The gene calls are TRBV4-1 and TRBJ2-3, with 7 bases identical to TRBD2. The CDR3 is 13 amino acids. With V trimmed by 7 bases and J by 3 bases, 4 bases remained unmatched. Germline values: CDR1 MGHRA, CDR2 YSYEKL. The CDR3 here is CASKGSGTDTQYF. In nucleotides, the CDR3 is TGCGCCAGCAAGGGTAGCGGGACAGATACGCAGTATTTT.

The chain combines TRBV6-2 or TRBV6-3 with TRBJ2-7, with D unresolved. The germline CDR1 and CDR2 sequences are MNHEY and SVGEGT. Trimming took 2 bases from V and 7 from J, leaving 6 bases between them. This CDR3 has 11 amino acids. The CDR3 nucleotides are TGTGCCAGCAGTTACATCCTGGAGCAGTACTTC. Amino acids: CASSYILEQYF.

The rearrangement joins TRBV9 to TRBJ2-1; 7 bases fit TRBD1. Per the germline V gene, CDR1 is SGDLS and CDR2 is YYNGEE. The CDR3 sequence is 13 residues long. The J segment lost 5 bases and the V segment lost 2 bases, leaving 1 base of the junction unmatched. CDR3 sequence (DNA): TGTGCCAGCAGCGTCACAGGGGACAATGAGCAGTTCTTC. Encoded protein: CASSVTGDNEQFF.

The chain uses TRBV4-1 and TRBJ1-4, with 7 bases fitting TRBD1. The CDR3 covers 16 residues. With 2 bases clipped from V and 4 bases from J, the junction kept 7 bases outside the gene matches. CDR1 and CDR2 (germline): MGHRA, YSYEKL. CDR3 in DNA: TGCGCCAGCAGCCAAACACAGGGGAGAGGTAATGAAAAACTGTTTTTT. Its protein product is CASSQTQGRGNEKLFF.

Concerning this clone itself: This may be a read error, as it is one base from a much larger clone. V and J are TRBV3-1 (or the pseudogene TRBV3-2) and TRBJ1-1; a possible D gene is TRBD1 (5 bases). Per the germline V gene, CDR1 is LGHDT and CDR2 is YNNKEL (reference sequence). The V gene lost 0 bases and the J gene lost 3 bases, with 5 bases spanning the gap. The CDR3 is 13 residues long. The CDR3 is CASSQDRDTEAFF. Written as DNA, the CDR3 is TGTGCCAGCAGCCAAGACAGGGACACTGAAGCTTTCTTT.

CDR3 in amino acids: CASGGGTGYGQPQHF. In nucleotides, the CDR3 is TGTGCCAGTGGAGGGGGGACAGGGTACGGTCAGCCCCAGCATTTT. V usage is TRBV19 and J usage is TRBJ1-5, with 9 bases fitting TRBD1. Per the germline V gene, CDR1 is LNHDA and CDR2 is SQIVND (reference sequence). V trimming: 8 bases; J trimming: 6 bases; junction bases outside the gene matches: 11. The CDR3 runs 15 residues.

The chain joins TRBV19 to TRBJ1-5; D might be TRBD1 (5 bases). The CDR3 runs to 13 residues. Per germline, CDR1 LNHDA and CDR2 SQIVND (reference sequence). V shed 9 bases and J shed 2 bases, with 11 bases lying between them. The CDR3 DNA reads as TGTGCCAGCCGCTTAGGGGGCAATCAGCCCCAGCATTTT. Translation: CASRLGGNQPQHF.

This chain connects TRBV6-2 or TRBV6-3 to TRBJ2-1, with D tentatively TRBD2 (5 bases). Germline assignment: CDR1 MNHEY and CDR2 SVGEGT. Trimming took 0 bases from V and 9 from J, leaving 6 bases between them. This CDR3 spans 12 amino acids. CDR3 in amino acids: CASSYSTIEQFF. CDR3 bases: TGTGCCAGCAGTTACTCGACTATTGAGCAGTTCTTC.

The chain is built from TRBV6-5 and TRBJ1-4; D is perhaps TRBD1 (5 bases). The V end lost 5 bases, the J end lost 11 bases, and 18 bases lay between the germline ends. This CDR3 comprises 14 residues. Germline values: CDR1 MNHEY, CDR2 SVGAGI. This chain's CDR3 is CASSPVGGVDKLFF. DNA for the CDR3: TGTGCCAGCAGTCCGGTCGGAGGGGTGGATAAACTGTTTTTT.

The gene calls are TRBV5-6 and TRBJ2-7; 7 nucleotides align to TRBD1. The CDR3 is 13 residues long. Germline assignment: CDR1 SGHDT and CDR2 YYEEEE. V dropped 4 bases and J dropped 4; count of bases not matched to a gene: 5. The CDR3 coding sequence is TGTGCCAGCAGCACTGGGACAGAATACGAGCAGTACTTC. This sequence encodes CASSTGTEYEQYF.

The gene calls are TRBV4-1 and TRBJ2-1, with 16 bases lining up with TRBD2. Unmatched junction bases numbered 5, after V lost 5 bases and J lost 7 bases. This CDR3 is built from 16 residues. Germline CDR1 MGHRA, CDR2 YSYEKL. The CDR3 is CASSIPGLAGGNEQFF. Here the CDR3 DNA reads TGCGCCAGCAGCATTCCGGGACTAGCGGGGGGGAATGAGCAGTTCTTC.